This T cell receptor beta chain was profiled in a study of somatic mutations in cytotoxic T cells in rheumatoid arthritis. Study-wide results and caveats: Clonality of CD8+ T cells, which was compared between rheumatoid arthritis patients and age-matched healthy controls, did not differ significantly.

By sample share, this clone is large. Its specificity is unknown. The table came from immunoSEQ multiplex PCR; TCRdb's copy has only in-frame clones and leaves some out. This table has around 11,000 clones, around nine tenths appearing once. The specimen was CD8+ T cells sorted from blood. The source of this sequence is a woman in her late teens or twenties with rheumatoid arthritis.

CDR3 coding DNA: TGTGCCAGCACCGACCGAGGAGGGACAGCTTTCTTT. Residues: CASTDRGGTAFF. The genes are TRBV9 and TRBJ1-1; tentatively, D is TRBD1 (5 bases). This CDR3 comprises 12 residues. V was clipped by 6 bases and J by 10 bases, with 16 bases between them. In germline, CDR1 is SGDLS, CDR2 YYNGEE.